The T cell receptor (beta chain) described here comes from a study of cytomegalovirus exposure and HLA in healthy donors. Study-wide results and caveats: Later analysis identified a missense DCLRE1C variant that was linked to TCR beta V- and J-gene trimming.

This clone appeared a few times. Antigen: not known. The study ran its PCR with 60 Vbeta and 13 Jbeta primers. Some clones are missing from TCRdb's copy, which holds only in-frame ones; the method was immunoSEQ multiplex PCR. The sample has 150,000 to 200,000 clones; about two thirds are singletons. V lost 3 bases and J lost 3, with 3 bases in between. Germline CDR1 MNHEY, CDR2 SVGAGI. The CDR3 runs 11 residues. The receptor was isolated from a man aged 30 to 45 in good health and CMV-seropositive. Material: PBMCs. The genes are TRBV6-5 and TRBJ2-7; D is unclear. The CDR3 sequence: CASSYYYEQYF. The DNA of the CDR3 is TGTGCCAGCAGTTATTACTACGAGCAGTACTTC.